Listed below are T cell receptor beta chains from one sample, sequenced in a study of blood T cells in healthy people across ages. TCRdb processed the 5' RACE reads anew with MiXCR; each CDR3 protein has one entry. The sample carries roughly 1,100,000 distinct CDR3 sequences, 25% recorded once. These sequences were also reported in another study, on T cells of mothers and their children.

Specimen: blood. These receptors all come from a girl aged 2 to 10 in good health. CDR3s include the opening cysteine and the closing phenylalanine or tryptophan. Fields, in order: J gene, clone size, CDR3 length, D gene, V gene, CDR3 DNA, CDR3 protein. The D gene is left open where the match is weak. The listing skips clone size in some rows; elsewhere it reads once, few, many or a size class.

>TRBJ2-1|few|18|-|TRBV5-1
TGCGCCAGCAGCTTGGCGCAAACATCCGGGACACAAGACAATGAGCAGTTCTTC
CASSLAQTSGTQDNEQFF
>TRBJ2-1|few|13|-|TRBV7-2
TGTGCCAGCAGCTTAGACACGGCTACGGAGCAGTTCTTC
CASSLDTATEQFF
>TRBJ2-1|few|16|TRBD2|TRBV12-3/TRBV12-4
TGTGCCAGCAGTTTGGGTAGCGGGAGTTTGTACAATGAGCAGTTCTTC
CASSLGSGSLYNEQFF
>TRBJ1-1|many|18|TRBD1|TRBV12-3/TRBV12-4
TGTGCCAGCAGCGGTCGAGGGACAGGCAGCGGGACCTCCACTGAAGCTTTCTTT
CASSGRGTGSGTSTEAFF
>TRBJ2-5|once|12|-|TRBV21-1
TGTGCCAGCATTCTACTATACGGGTCACAGTACTTC
CASILLYGSQYF
>TRBJ1-1|-|15|-|TRBV29-1
TGCAGCGTCGAATTGCACAGGGCCCAGGAGACTGAAGCTTTCTTT
CSVELHRAQETEAFF
>TRBJ2-2|-|16|TRBD1|TRBV5-1
TGCGCCAGCAGGGGACAGACCTTATCGAACACCGGGGAGCTGTTTTTT
CASRGQTLSNTGELFF
>TRBJ1-2|-|14|-|TRBV5-1
TGCGCCAGCAGTTTAGGTCAAGGGCTCTATGGCTACACCTTC
CASSLGQGLYGYTF
>TRBJ2-1|many|13|-|TRBV7-2
TGTGCCAGCAGCTTGGGCATCTACAATGAGCAGTTCTTC
CASSLGIYNEQFF
>TRBJ1-2|-|12|TRBD1|TRBV29-1
TGCAGCGTTCAGGAGGGGGCGAGGGGCTACACCTTC
CSVQEGARGYTF
>TRBJ2-2|few|14|-|TRBV7-3
TGTGCCAGCACGCACCGGGGCGGCACCGGGGAGCTGTTTTTT
CASTHRGGTGELFF
>TRBJ1-1|few|11|-|TRBV6-5
TGTGCCAGTTCAGATAACACTGAAGCTTTCTTT
CASSDNTEAFF
>TRBJ2-3|-|13|-|TRBV20-1
TGCAGTGCTAGAGACCTACCCACAGATACGCAGTATTTT
CSARDLPTDTQYF
>TRBJ2-5|-|16|TRBD1|TRBV7-8
TGTGCCAGCAATCCCCCGTGGGACAGAGCACAAGAGACCCAGTACTTC
CASNPPWDRAQETQYF